Below, one T cell receptor beta chain is given with its context. A much more abundant neighbour one base away suggests this may be a read error. This sample is drawn from a study of T cells in Graves' hyperthyroidism and ophthalmopathy. Graves' hyperthyroidism qualified as stable when ophthalmopathy did not progress within 18 months. Aged 18 to 65, the patients had hyperthyroidism that was newly diagnosed and had lasted under 2 months. Authors of the study amplified TCR beta CDR3 regions from RNA transcripts. The TCR CDR3 was amplified in a first-round RT-PCR using the HTBI primer set. TCRdb itself ran the multiplex PCR reads through MiXCR, one entry per CDR3 protein. The repertoire has over 150,000 distinct CDR3 sequences, 17% of them found once; the top ten carry roughly 49%. Trimming cost V 5 bases and J 3 bases, with 17 bases left between them. The CDR3 consists of 15 residues. CDR1 and CDR2 from the germline V gene are SGHNT and YENEEA.

Sequencing was done on a sample of blood. The J gene is TRBJ2-7, the V gene TRBV11-3; D may correspond to TRBD1 or TRBD2 (5 bases each). This clonotype was sampled from a woman in her forties or fifties with Graves' hyperthyroidism. This CDR3 is CASSPAPGPFYEQYF. CDR3 DNA sequence: TGTGCCAGCAGCCCGGCGCCGGGACCCTTCTACGAGCAGTACTTC.